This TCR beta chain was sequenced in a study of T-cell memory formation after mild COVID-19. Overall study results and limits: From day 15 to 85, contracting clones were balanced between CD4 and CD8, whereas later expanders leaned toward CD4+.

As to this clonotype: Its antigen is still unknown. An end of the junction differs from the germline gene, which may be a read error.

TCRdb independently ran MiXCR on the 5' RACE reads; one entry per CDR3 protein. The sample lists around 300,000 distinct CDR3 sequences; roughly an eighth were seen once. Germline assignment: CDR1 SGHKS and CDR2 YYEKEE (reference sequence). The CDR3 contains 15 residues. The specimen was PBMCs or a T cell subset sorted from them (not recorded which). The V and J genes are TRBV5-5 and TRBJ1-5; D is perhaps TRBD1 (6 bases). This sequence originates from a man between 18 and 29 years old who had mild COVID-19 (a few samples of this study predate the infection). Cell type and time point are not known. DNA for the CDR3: TGTGCCAGCAGATTGGGGGGGGCGGGCAATCAGCCCCAGCATTTT. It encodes CASRLGGAGNQPQHF.